One and the same sample provided the 22 T cell receptor beta chains below, sequenced in a study of CD8 T cells in ankylosing spondylitis listed by TCRdb under 2017. Library preparation used 5' RACE. Sequenced on an Illumina HiSeq 2500. In TCRdb, the public reads were trimmed at Q25 with fastp and aligned with MiXCR, with productive beta chains retained. Identical CDR3 proteins give one entry, which carries the most common genes and DNA. The sample records 120,000 to 150,000 distinct CDR3 sequences, 7% to 10% of which are singletons. Less than 7.5% of the sample is taken by the ten largest. Sample: synovial fluid, either unsorted or a sorted T cell fraction (not recorded which). The source is a male donor with ankylosing spondylitis.

This clonotype was observed at least ten times. The chain couples TRBV6-2 or TRBV6-3 to TRBJ1-2; D possibly corresponds to TRBD1 (6 bases). This CDR3 contains 16 residues. The V gene's germline CDR1 is MNHEY and CDR2 SVGEGT. Trimming cost V 8 bases and J 0 bases, with 19 bases left between them. The CDR3 reads CASSKRGTVPNYGYTF. In DNA, the CDR3 is TGTGCCAGCTCCAAGAGGGGGACTGTTCCTAACTATGGCTACACCTTC.

This clonotype has just a few counts. The chain uses TRBV12-3 or TRBV12-4 and TRBJ1-3, with D hard to call. This CDR3 comprises 14 residues. The V end was cut by 3 bases, the J end by 4 bases, with 10 bases between. CDR3 bases: TGTGCCAGCAGTTTTAGTCAGTCAGGAAACACCATATATTTT. Translated: CASSFSQSGNTIYF.

The chain links TRBV20-1 to TRBJ2-1; D perhaps matches TRBD2 (5 bases). The CDR3 extends over 14 amino acids. The germline V gene has CDR1 DFQATT and CDR2 SNEGSKA (reference sequence). V was clipped by 4 bases and J by 3 bases, with 13 bases between them. CDR3 loop: CSAMSGKHYNEQFF. The DNA for the CDR3 is TGCAGTGCTATGAGCGGCAAACACTACAATGAGCAGTTCTTC.

The genes are TRBV27 and TRBJ1-1; TRBD1 is a possible D gene (5 bases). The germline V gene has CDR1 MNHEY and CDR2 SMNVEV (reference sequence). Trimming shortened V by 4 bases and J by 5 bases, and 11 bases separated the two germline ends. The CDR3 contains 13 residues. CDR3 protein: CASSWMGGTEAFF. The DNA for the CDR3 is TGTGCCAGCAGTTGGATGGGGGGAACTGAAGCTTTCTTT.

This clonotype was seen ten or more times. The rearrangement joins TRBV7-2 to TRBJ2-7; weak D call: TRBD2 (6 bases). Germline V lookup: CDR1 SGHTA, CDR2 FQGNSA. The germline V and J ends were trimmed by 1 base and 4 bases, with 8 bases remaining between them. This CDR3 is built from 13 residues. The CDR3: CASSLVGGYEQYF. DNA of the CDR3: TGTGCCAGCAGCTTAGTTGGGGGGTACGAGCAGTACTTC.

This clonotype was observed at least ten times. This chain connects TRBV5-1 to TRBJ2-5; D is perhaps TRBD2 (5 bases). Germline values: CDR1 SGHRS, CDR2 YFSETQ. This CDR3 has 14 amino acids. V was trimmed by 6 bases and J by 1 base, leaving 13 bases between them. This CDR3 reads CASNEGSTQETQYF. CDR3 in DNA: TGCGCCAGCAACGAGGGCAGTACCCAAGAGACCCAGTACTTC.

This clonotype showed up just a few times. The rearrangement joins TRBV5-6 to TRBJ2-1; 10 bases match TRBD2. This CDR3 region has 15 residues. The V gene's germline CDR1 is SGHDT and CDR2 YYEEEE. The junction had 9 bases not matched to a gene; V was cut back by 4 bases and J by 8 bases. This CDR3 reads CASSHIAGGGHEQFF. The CDR3 DNA reads TGTGCCAGCAGCCACATAGCGGGAGGTGGGCATGAGCAGTTCTTC.

The chain combines TRBV29-1 with TRBJ1-4; D is undetermined. The germline CDR1 and CDR2 sequences are SQVTM and ANQGSEA. Trimming took off 7 bases at V and 8 bases at J, with 11 bases between the two ends. CDR3 length: 11 residues. CDR3 bases: TGCAGCGCCCCCTTAGGAGAAAAACTGTTTTTT. Amino acids: CSAPLGEKLFF.

This chain joins TRBV21-1 and TRBJ2-7. TRBV21-1 is shown as a pseudogene. This CDR3 contains 13 residues. CDR3 loop: CASSKRTIYEQYF. DNA of the CDR3: TGTGCCAGCAGCAAAAGGACCATCTACGAGCAGTACTTC.

This clonotype was counted many times. The CDR3, as DNA: TGCGCCAGCAGCCCGGGCGCTTCGCGGGGGAGAGGAGAGACCCAGTACTTC. Translation gives CASSPGASRGRGETQYF. This chain joins TRBV5-1 and TRBJ2-5; TRBD2 matches 7 bases. The CDR3 length is 17 residues. CDR1 is SGHRS, CDR2 YFSETQ, per germline. The V gene end was trimmed by 4 bases and the J gene end by 4 bases; junction bases not matched to a gene: 16.

This clonotype was counted many times. This sequence joins TRBV28 and TRBJ2-6, with D maybe TRBD1 (6 bases). The V end was cut by 5 bases, the J end by 1 base, with 9 bases between. From germline, CDR1 is MDHEN and CDR2 SYDVKM. The CDR3 spans 15 residues. The chain's CDR3 is CASSQQGSGANVLTF. For the CDR3, the DNA is TGTGCCAGCAGTCAACAGGGTTCTGGGGCCAACGTCCTGACTTTC.

This clonotype was observed at least ten times. The CDR3 DNA follows: TGTGCCAGCAGTGACAGGCTTTCCTCTGGAAACACCATATATTTT. It specifies CASSDRLSSGNTIYF. The gene calls are TRBV7-9 and TRBJ1-3; the D gene is possibly TRBD1 (6 bases). Trimming cost V 6 bases and J 0 bases, with 12 bases left between them. Looked up from germline, CDR1 is SEHNR and CDR2 is FQNEAQ (reference sequence). The CDR3 has 15 amino acids.

This clonotype was observed at least ten times. The junction and the germline gene differ at one end; a read error may be behind it. The genes are TRBV5-5 and TRBJ1-1; D not resolved. Looked up from germline, CDR1 is SGHKS and CDR2 is YYEKEE (reference sequence). This CDR3 comprises 14 residues. In nucleotides, the CDR3 is TGTGCCAGCAGATTGGGCGGGGAATACGAGGAAGCTTTCTTT. Translating gives CASRLGGEYEEAFF.

This clonotype was seen at least ten times. The chain joins TRBV7-2 to TRBJ1-4; D is uncertain. The CDR3 has 16 amino acids. Trimming cost V 2 bases and J 8 bases, with 18 bases left between them. In germline, CDR1 is SGHTA, CDR2 FQGNSA. CDR3 protein: CASSLNPRAVLEKLFF. The CDR3 DNA follows: TGTGCCAGCAGCTTAAATCCACGGGCAGTCTTGGAAAAACTGTTTTTT. The full variable domain, in which reference TRBV7-2 and TRBJ1-4 provide the parts outside the CDR3, is GAGVSQSPSNKVTEKGKDVELRCDPISGHTALYWYRQSLGQGLEFLIYFQGNSAPDKSGLPSDRFSAERTGGSVSTLTIQRTQQEDSAVYLCASSLNPRAVLEKLFFGSGTQLSVL.

V gene TRBV7-3 combines with J gene TRBJ2-1; D might be TRBD1 (6 bases). Trimming removed 5 bases at V and 1 base at J, with 15 bases between. Germline V lookup: CDR1 SGHTA, CDR2 FQGTGA. The CDR3 is 16 amino acids. The CDR3 here is CASSPGAKRSYNEQFF. CDR3 DNA sequence: TGTGCCAGCAGCCCAGGGGCCAAGAGGTCCTACAATGAGCAGTTCTTC.

The J gene is TRBJ1-5, the V gene TRBV18, with 7 positions matching TRBD1. Germline V gene sequence: CDR1 KGHSH, CDR2 LQKENI. This CDR3 contains 15 residues. The V gene end was trimmed by 2 bases and the J gene end by 7 bases; junction bases not matched to a gene: 8. In DNA form, the CDR3 reads TGTGCCAGCTCACCAGGGGAGGGGGCAGGACAGCCCCAGCATTTT. Its translation is CASSPGEGAGQPQHF.

CDR3 bases: TGTGCCAGCAGGGCAGTCAATCAGCCCCAGCATTTT. It yields the protein CASRAVNQPQHF. J is TRBJ1-5 and V is TRBV28; D is unresolved. Trimming stripped 6 bases from V and 3 bases from J, with 6 bases between. Germline V gene lookup returns CDR1 MDHEN and CDR2 SYDVKM. The CDR3 length is 12 residues. Using reference TRBV28 and TRBJ1-5 for the parts outside the CDR3, the full variable domain is DVKVTQSSRYLVKRTGEKVFLECVQDMDHENMFWYRQDPGLGLRLIYFSYDVKMKEKGDIPEGYSVSREKKERFSLILESASTNQTSMYLCASRAVNQPQHFGDGTRLSIL.

In its sample, this clonotype was seen many times. The chain couples TRBV20-1 to TRBJ1-2; 9 nucleotides match TRBD1. From germline, CDR1 is DFQATT and CDR2 SNEGSKA (reference sequence). With V trimmed by 1 base and J by 6 bases, 0 bases remained unmatched. The CDR3 has 12 residues. CDR3 residues: CSARGDRDGYTF. CDR3 DNA: TGCAGTGCTAGAGGGGACAGGGATGGCTACACCTTC.

This clonotype was seen a handful of times. The V and J genes are TRBV12-5 and TRBJ2-7; 10 bases align to TRBD1. The V gene's germline CDR1 is LGHNT and CDR2 FRNRAP. This CDR3 comprises 16 residues. After removal of 1 base from V and 3 bases from J, the junction contained 6 bases not matched to a gene. DNA for the CDR3: TGTGCTAGTGGTTTGGGGGGACAGGGGACCTTCTACGAGCAGTACTTC. This gives the protein CASGLGGQGTFYEQYF.

The gene calls are TRBV5-1 and TRBJ2-1, with D perhaps TRBD2 (6 bases). The CDR3 sequence is 15 residues long. The germline V and J ends were trimmed by 1 base and 9 bases, with 17 bases remaining between them. CDR1 SGHRS and CDR2 YFSETQ come from the germline V gene. The CDR3 DNA reads as TGCGCCAGCAGCTTGAATCGGTTGGGGGGTGGTGAGCAGTTCTTC. Its translation: CASSLNRLGGGEQFF.

At least ten counts were recorded for this clonotype. The chain joins TRBV5-1 to TRBJ2-2; D possibly uses TRBD1 or TRBD2 (5 bases each). The germline V gene has CDR1 SGHRS and CDR2 YFSETQ. V was trimmed by 5 bases and J by 0 bases, leaving 11 bases between them. This CDR3 contains 15 residues. The CDR3 here is CASRGTATNTGELFF. The CDR3 DNA sequence: TGCGCCAGCAGGGGGACGGCAACGAACACCGGGGAGCTGTTTTTT.

The chain carries TRBV28 and TRBJ1-2; D is unresolved. The V gene lost 7 bases and the J gene lost 8 bases, with 17 bases spanning the gap. This CDR3 region has 13 residues. Germline V gene lookup returns CDR1 MDHEN and CDR2 SYDVKM. CDR3 DNA: TGTGCCAGCATAGAAAGACCCAAAGCGGGCTACACCTTC. Encoded protein: CASIERPKAGYTF.